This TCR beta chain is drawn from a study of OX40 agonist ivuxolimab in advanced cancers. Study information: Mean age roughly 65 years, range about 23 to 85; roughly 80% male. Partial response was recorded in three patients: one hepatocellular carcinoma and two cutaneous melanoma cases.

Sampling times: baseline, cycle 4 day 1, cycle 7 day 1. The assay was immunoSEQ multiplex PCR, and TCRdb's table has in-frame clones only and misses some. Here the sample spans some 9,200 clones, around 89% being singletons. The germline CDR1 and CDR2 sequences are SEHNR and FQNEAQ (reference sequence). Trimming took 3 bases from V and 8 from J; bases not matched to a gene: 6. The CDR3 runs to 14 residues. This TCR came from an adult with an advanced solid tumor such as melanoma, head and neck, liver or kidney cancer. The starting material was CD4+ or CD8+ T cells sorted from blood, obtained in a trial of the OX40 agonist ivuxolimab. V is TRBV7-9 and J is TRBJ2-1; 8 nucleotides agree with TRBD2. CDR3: CASSFAGLADEQFF. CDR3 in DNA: TGTGCCAGCAGCTTCGCCGGACTAGCCGATGAGCAGTTCTTC.